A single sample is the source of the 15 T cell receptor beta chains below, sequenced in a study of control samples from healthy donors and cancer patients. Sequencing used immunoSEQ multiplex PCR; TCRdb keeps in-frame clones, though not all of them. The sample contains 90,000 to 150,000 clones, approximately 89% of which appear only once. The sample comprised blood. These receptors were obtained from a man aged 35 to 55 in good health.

CDR3 coding DNA: TGTGCCAGCAGCTTGGTAGGATTGGGAATTGGCTACACCTTC. Its protein is CASSLVGLGIGYTF. The V and J genes are TRBV7-8 and TRBJ1-2; D gene ambiguous. Looked up from germline, CDR1 is SGHVS and CDR2 is FQNEAQ. Trimming left V 3 bases short and J 7 bases short, with 15 bases between. The CDR3 spans 14 residues.

The CDR3 bases are TGCGCCAGCAGCTTGATGTGGGACCAAAACTATGGCTACACCTTC. Translation: CASSLMWDQNYGYTF. The chain carries TRBV5-1 and TRBJ1-2; TRBD1 might be the D (5 bases). The CDR3 spans 15 residues. V lost 1 base, J lost 2 bases, and 12 bases lay in between. The germline V gene has CDR1 SGHRS and CDR2 YFSETQ.

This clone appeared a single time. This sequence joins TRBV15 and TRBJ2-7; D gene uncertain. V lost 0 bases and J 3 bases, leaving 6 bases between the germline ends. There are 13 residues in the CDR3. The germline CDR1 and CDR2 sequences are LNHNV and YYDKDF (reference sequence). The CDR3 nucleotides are TGTGCCACCAGCAGAGATCTAGGCTACGAGCAGTACTTC. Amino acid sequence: CATSRDLGYEQYF.

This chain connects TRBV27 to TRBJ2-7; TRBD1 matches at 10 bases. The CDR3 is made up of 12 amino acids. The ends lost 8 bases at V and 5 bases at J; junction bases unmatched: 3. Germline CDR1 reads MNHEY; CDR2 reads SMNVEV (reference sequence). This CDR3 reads CASRDRGHEQYF. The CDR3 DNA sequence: TGTGCCAGCCGGGACAGGGGACACGAGCAGTACTTC.

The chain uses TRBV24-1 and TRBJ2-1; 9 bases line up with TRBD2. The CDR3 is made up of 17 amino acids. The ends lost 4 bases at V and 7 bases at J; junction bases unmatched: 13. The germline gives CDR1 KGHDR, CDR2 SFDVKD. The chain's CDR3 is CATSERAGGRRGNEQFF. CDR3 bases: TGTGCCACCAGTGAGCGAGCGGGGGGCCGAAGAGGGAATGAGCAGTTCTTC.

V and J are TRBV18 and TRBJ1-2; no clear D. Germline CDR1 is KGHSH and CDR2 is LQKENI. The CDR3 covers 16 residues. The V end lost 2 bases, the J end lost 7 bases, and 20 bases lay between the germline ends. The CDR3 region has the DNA TGTGCCAGCTCACCAACGGGAGGTGGGGATTCGGGTGGCTACACCTTC. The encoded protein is CASSPTGGGDSGGYTF. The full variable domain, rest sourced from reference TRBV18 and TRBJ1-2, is NAGVMQNPRHLVRRRGQEARLRCSPMKGHSHVYWYRQLPEEGLKFMVYLQKENIIDESGMPKERFSAEFPKEGPSILRIQQVVRGDSAAYFCASSPTGGGDSGGYTFGSGTRLTVV.

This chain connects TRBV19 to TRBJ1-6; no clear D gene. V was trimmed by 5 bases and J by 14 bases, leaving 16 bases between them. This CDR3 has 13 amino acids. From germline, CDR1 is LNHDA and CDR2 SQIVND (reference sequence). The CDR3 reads CASSPDTGRTLHF. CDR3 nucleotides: TGTGCCAGTAGTCCCGACACGGGGAGGACCCTCCACTTT.

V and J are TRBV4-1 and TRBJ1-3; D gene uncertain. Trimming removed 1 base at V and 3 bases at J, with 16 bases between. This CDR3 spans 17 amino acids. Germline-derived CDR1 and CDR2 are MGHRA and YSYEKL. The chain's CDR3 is CASSQGWWAGSGNTIYF. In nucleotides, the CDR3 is TGCGCCAGCAGCCAAGGGTGGTGGGCAGGTAGTGGAAACACCATATATTTT.

CDR3 sequence: CASTKDRAYNEQFF. DNA of the CDR3: TGTGCCAGCACCAAGGACCGGGCCTACAATGAGCAGTTCTTC. The rearrangement joins TRBV6-5 to TRBJ2-1, with D hard to call. Germline CDR1 MNHEY, CDR2 SVGAGI. This CDR3 comprises 14 residues. The V end was cut by 7 bases, the J end by 2 bases, with 12 bases between.

In DNA form, the CDR3 reads TGTGCCAGCTCACCCTGGGGGGGGCGCGAAGATACGCAGTATTTT. Its translation: CASSPWGGREDTQYF. This chain links TRBV18 with TRBJ2-3; D might be TRBD2 (7 bases). Germline V lookup: CDR1 KGHSH, CDR2 LQKENI. The CDR3 length is 15 residues. Trimming shortened V by 3 bases and J by 5 bases, and 15 bases separated the two germline ends. The full variable domain, in which reference TRBV18 and TRBJ2-3 provide the parts outside the CDR3, is NAGVMQNPRHLVRRRGQEARLRCSPMKGHSHVYWYRQLPEEGLKFMVYLQKENIIDESGMPKERFSAEFPKEGPSILRIQQVVRGDSAAYFCASSPWGGREDTQYFGPGTRLTVL.

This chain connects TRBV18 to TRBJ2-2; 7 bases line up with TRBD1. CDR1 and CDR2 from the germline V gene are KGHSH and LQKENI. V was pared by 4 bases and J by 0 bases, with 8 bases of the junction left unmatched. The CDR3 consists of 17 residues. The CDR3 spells CASSLKQGRTNTGELFF. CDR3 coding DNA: TGTGCCAGCTCACTGAAACAGGGGCGAACGAACACCGGGGAGCTGTTTTTT.

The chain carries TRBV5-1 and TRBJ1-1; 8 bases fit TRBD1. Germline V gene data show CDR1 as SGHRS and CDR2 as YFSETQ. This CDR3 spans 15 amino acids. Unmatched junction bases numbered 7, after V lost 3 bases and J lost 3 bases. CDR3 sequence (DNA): TGCGCCAGCAGCTCAAACCAGGGGGCGGACACTGAAGCTTTCTTT. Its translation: CASSSNQGADTEAFF.

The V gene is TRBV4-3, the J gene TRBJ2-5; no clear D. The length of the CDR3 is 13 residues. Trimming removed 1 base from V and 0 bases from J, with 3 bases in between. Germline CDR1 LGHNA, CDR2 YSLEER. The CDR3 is CASSQAHQETQYF. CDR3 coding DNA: TGCGCCAGCAGCCAAGCCCACCAAGAGACCCAGTACTTC.

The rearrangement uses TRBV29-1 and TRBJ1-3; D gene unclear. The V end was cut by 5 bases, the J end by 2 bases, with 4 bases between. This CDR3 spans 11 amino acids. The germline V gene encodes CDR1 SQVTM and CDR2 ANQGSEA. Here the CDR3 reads CSVSTGNTIYF. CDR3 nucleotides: TGCAGCGTTTCCACTGGAAACACCATATATTTT.

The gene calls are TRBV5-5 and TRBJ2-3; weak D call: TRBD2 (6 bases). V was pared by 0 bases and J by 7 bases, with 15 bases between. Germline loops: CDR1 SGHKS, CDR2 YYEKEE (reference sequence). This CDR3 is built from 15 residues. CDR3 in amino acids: CASSLGSGPGYTQYF. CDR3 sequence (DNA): TGTGCCAGCAGCTTGGGTAGCGGTCCAGGGTATACGCAGTATTTT.